This T cell receptor (beta chain) was found in a study of cytomegalovirus exposure and HLA in healthy donors. The germline V gene has CDR1 SGDLS and CDR2 YYNGEE. The CDR3 has 14 amino acids. Trimming left V 3 bases short and J 8 bases short, with 17 bases between. A word on this clone: Its antigen is unidentified.

The method was immunoSEQ multiplex PCR; TCRdb's version includes in-frame clones alone and lacks a portion of them. The table shows around 190,000 clones, with roughly 81% occurring only once. General study results and limits: Reportedly, diagnosis of cytomegalovirus status by the classifier showed high specificity and sensitivity. Whilst most TCR sequences proved rare, a subset of public TCRs occurred across many donors. As confirmed in vitro, three CMV-associated chains were specific for CMV antigens. Overall, roughly 170 TCR beta chains were annotated as cytomegalovirus-associated.

V gene TRBV9 combines with J gene TRBJ1-2, with a weak D call TRBD1 (6 bases). Sequenced sample: PBMCs. The source is a woman between 25 and 40 years old in good health and CMV-seronegative. CDR3 protein: CASSDHSGGEGYTF. CDR3 coding DNA: TGTGCCAGCAGCGACCACAGCGGGGGCGAAGGCTACACCTTC.